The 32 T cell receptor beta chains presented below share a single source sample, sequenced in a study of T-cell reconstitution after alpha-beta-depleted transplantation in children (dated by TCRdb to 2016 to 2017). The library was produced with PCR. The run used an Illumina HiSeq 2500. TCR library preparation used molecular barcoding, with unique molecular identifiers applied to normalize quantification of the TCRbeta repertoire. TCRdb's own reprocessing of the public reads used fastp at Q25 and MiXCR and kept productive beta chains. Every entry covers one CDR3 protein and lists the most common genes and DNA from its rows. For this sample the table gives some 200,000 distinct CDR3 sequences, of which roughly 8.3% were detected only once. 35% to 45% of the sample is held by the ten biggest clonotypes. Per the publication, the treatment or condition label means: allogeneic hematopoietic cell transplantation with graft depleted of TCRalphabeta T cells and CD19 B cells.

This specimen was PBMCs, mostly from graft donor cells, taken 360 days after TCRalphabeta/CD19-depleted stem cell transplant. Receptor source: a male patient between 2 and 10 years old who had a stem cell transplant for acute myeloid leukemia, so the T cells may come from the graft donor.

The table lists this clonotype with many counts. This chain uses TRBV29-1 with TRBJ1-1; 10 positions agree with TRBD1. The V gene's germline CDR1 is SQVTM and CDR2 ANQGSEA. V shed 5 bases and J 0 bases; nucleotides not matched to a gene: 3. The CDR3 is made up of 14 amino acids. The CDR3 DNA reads TGCAGCGTTAGGGACAGGGGCATGAACACTGAAGCTTTCTTT. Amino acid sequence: CSVRDRGMNTEAFF. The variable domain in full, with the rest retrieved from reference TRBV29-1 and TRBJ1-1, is SAVISQKPSRDICQRGTSLTIQCQVDSQVTMMFWYRQQPGQSLTLIATANQGSEATYESGFVIDKFPISRPNLTFSTLTVSNMSPEDSSIYLCSVRDRGMNTEAFFGQGTRLTVV.

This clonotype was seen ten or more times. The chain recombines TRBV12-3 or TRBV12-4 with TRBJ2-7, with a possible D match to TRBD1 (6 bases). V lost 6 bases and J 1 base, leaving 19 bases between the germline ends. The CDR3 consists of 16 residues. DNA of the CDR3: TGTGCCAGCAGCCAGAGACCTAACAGGGAGTCCTACGAGCAGTACTTC. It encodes CASSQRPNRESYEQYF.

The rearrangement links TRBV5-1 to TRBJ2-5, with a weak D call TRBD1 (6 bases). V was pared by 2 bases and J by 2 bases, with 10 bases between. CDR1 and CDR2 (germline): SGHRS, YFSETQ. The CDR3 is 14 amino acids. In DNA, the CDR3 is TGCGCCAGCAGCTTCCTAACAGGGCAAGAGACCCAGTACTTC. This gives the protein CASSFLTGQETQYF. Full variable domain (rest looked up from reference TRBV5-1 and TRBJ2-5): KAGVTQTPRYLIKTRGQQVTLSCSPISGHRSVSWYQQTPGQGLQFLFEYFSETQRNKGNFPGRFSGRQFSNSRSEMNVSTLELGDSALYLCASSFLTGQETQYFGPGTRLLVL.

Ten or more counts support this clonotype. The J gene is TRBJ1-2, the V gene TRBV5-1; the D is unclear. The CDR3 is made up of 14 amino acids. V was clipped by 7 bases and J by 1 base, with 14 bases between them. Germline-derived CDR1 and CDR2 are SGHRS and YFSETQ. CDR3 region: CASGRPGSNYGYTF. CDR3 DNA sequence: TGCGCCAGCGGAAGACCGGGAAGTAACTATGGCTACACCTTC.

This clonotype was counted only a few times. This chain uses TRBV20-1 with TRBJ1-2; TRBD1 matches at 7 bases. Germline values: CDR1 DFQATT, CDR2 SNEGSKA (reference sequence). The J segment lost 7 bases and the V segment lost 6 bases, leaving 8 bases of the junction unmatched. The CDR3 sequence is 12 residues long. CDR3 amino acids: CSARDRAGGYTF. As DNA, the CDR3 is TGCAGTGCCCGAGACAGGGCAGGTGGCTACACCTTC.

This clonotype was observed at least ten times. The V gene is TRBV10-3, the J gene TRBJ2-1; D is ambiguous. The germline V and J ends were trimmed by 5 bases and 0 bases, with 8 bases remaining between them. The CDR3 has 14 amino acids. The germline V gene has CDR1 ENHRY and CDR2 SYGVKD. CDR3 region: CAISPGGSYNEQFF. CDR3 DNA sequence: TGTGCCATCAGTCCCGGTGGCTCCTACAATGAGCAGTTCTTC.

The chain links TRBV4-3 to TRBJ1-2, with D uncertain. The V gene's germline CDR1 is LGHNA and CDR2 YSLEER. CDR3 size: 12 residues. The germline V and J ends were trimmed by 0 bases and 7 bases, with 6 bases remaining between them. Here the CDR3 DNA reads TGCGCCAGCAGCCAAGATTGGGGTGGCTACACCTTC. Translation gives CASSQDWGGYTF.

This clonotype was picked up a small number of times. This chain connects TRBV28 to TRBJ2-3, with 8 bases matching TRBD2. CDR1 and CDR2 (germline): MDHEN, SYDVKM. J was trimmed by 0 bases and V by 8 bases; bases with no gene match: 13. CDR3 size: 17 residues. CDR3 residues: CASPPGLGGWSTDTQYF. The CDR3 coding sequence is TGTGCCAGCCCACCGGGACTAGGGGGTTGGAGCACAGATACGCAGTATTTT.

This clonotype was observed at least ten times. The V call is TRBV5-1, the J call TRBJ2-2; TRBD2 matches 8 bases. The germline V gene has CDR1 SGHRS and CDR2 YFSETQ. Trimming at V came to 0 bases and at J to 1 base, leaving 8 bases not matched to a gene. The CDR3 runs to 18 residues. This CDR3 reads CASSLGATSGMNTGELFF. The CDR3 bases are TGCGCCAGCAGCTTGGGAGCCACTAGCGGAATGAACACCGGGGAGCTGTTTTTT.

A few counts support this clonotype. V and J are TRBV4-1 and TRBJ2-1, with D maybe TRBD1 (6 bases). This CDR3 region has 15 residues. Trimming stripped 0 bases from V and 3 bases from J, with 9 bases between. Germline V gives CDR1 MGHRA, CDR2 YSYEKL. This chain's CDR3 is CASSQDRDNYNEQFF. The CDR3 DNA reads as TGCGCCAGCAGCCAAGATAGGGACAACTACAATGAGCAGTTCTTC.

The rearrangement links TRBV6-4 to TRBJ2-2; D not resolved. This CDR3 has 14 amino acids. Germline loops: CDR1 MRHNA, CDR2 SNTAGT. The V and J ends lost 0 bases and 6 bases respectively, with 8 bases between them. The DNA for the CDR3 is TGTGCCAGCAGTGACTCGACGGCGGCCGGGGAGCTGTTTTTT. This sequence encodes CASSDSTAAGELFF.

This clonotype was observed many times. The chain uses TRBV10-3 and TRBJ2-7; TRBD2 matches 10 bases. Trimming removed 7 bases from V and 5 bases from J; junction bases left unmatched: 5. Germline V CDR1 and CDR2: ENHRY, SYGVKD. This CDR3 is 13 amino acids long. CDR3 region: CAITPGLADEQYF. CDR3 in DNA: TGTGCCATCACCCCTGGACTAGCGGACGAGCAGTACTTC.

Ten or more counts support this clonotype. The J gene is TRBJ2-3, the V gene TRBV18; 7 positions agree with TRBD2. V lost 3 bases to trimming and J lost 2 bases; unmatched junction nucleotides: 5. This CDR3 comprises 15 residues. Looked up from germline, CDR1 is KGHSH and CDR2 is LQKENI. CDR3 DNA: TGTGCCAGCTCACCGGGGGGGTCCCTCACAGATACGCAGTATTTT. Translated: CASSPGGSLTDTQYF.

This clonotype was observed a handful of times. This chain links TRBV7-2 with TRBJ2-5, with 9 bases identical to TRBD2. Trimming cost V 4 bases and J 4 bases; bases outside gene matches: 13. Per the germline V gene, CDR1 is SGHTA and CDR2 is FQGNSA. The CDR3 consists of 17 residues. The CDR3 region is CASSSLAGKVVGETQYF. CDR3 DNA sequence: TGTGCCAGCAGCTCCCTAGCGGGGAAGGTAGTGGGAGAGACCCAGTACTTC.

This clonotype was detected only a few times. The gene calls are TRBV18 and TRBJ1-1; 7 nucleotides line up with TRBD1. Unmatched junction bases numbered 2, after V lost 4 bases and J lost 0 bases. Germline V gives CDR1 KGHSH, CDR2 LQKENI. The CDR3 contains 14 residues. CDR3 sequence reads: CASSRGQMNTEAFF. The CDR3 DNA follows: TGTGCCAGCTCACGGGGACAGATGAACACTGAAGCTTTCTTT.

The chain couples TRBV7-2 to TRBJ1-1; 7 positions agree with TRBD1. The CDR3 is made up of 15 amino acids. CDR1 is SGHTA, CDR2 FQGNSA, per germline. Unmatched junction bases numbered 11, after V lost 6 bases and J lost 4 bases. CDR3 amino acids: CASRSDRVGSTEAFF. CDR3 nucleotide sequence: TGTGCCAGCAGATCCGACAGGGTGGGGAGCACTGAAGCTTTCTTT.

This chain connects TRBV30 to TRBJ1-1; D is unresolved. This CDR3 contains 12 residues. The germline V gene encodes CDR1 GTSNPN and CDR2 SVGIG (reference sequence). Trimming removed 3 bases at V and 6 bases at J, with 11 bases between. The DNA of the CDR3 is TGTGCCTGGAGGGACTACGGCCCTGAAGCTTTCTTT. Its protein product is CAWRDYGPEAFF.

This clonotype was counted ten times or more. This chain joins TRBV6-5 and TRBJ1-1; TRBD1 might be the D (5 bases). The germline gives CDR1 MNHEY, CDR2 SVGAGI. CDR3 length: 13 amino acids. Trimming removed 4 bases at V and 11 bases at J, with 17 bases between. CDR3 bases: TGTGCCAGCAGTTCTGGACATAGGAACTCCGCTTTCTTT. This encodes CASSSGHRNSAFF.

As DNA, the CDR3 is TGTGCCAGCAGCGTTAGCGGGGGCGCAGATACGCAGTATTTT. It encodes CASSVSGGADTQYF. This rearrangement joins TRBV7-2 to TRBJ2-3; 9 bases line up with TRBD2. The CDR3 length is 14 residues. Germline assignment: CDR1 SGHTA and CDR2 FQGNSA. The trim removed 5 bases at V and 4 bases at J, leaving 4 bases unmatched.

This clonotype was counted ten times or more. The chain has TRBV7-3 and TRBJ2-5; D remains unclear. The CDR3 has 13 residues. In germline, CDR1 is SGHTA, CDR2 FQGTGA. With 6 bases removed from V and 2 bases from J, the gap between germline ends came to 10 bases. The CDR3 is CASRPQAQETQYF. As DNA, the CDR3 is TGTGCCAGCAGGCCTCAAGCACAAGAGACCCAGTACTTC.

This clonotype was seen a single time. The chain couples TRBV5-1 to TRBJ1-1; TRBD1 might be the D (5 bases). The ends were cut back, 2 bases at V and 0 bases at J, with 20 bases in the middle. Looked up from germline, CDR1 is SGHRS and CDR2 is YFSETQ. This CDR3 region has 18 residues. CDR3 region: CASSFLGGGPTLNTEAFF. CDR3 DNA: TGCGCCAGCAGCTTCTTGGGGGGGGGACCCACCTTGAACACTGAAGCTTTCTTT.

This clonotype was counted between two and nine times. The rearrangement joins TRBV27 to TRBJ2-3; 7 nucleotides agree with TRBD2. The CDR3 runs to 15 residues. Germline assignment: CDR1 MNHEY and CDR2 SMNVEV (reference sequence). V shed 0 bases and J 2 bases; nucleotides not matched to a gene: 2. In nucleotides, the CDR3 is TGTGCCAGCAGTTTATCGGGAGGGGCCACAGATACGCAGTATTTT. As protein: CASSLSGGATDTQYF.

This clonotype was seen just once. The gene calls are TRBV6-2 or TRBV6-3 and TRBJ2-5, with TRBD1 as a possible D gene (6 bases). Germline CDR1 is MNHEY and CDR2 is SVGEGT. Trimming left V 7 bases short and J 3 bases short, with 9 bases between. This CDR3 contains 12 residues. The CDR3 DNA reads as TGTGCCAGCAAGGACAGTGAAGAGACCCAGTACTTC. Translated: CASKDSEETQYF.

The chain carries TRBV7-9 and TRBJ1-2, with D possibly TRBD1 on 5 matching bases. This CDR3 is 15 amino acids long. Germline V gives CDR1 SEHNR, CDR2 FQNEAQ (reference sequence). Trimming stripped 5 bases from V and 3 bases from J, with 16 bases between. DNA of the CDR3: TGTGCCAGCAGCCCCCCCCAGGGCACTGACTATGGCTACACCTTC. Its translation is CASSPPQGTDYGYTF.

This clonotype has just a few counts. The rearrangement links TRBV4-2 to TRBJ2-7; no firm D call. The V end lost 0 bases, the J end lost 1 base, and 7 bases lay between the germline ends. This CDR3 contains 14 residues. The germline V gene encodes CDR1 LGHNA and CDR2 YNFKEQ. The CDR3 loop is CASSQEVSSYEQYF. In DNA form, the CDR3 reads TGTGCCAGCAGCCAAGAGGTCTCATCCTACGAGCAGTACTTC.

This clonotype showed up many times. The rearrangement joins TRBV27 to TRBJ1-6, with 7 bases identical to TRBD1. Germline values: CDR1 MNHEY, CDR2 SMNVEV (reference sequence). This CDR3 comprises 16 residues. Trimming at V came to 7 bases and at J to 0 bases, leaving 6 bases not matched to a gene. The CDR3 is CASKGQSGSYNSPLHF. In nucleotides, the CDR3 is TGTGCCAGCAAGGGACAGTCGGGCTCCTATAATTCACCCCTCCACTTT.

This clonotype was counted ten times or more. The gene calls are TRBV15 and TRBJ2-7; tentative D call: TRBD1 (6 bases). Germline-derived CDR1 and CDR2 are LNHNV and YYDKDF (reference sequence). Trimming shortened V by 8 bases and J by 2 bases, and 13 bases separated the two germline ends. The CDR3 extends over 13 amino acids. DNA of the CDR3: TGTGCCACCCAACAGGGTAAGGCCTACGAGCAGTACTTC. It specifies CATQQGKAYEQYF. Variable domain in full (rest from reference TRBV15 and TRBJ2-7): DAMVIQNPRYQVTQFGKPVTLSCSQTLNHNVMYWYQQKSSQAPKLLFHYYDKDFNNEADTPDNFQSRRPNTSFCFLDIRSPGLGDTAMYLCATQQGKAYEQYFGPGTRLTVT.

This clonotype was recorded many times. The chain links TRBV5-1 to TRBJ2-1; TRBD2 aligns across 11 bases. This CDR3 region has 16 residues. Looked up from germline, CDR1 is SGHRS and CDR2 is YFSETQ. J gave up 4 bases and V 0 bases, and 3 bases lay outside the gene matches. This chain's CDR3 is CASSLDTSGSYNEQFF. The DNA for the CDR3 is TGCGCCAGCAGCTTGGATACTAGCGGGAGTTACAATGAGCAGTTCTTC.

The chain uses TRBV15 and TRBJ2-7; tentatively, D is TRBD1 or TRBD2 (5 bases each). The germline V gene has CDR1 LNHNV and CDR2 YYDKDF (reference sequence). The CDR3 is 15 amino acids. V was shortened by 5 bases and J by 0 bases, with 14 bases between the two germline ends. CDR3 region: CATSDGEGSSYEQYF. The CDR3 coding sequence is TGTGCCACCAGCGATGGTGAGGGGAGCTCCTACGAGCAGTACTTC.

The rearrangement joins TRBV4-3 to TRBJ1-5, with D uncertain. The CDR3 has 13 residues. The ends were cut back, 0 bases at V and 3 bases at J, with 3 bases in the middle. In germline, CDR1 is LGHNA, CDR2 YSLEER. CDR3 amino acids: CASSQDSNQPQHF. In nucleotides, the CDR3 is TGCGCCAGCAGCCAAGACTCCAATCAGCCCCAGCATTTT.

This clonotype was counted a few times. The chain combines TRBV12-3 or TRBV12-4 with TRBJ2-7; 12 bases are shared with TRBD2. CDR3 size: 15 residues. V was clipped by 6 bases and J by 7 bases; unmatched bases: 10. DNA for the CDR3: TGTGCCAGCAGGCAAAGGACTAGCGGGGCCTCAGAGCAGTACGTC. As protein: CASRQRTSGASEQYV.

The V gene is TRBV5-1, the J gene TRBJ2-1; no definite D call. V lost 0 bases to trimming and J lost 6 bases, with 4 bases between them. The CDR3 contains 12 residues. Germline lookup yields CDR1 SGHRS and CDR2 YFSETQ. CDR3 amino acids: CASSLAVNEQFF. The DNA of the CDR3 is TGCGCCAGCAGCTTGGCCGTCAATGAGCAGTTCTTC.